This note documents a single T cell receptor beta chain sequence. TCR beta libraries were built with iRepertoire HTBI primers and Arm-PCR of CDR3 regions. Per the authors' pipeline: Identification across samples found 60 to 75 TRBV and some 13 TRBJ segments. TCRdb passed the multiplex PCR reads through MiXCR, listing each CDR3 protein once. These V and J calls originate from TCRdb's pipeline instead of the authors' own analysis. Among approximately 350,000 distinct CDR3 sequences, around 16% were seen once, and the ten largest hold over 20%. The source of the sample is a study of regulatory T cells in long-lasting Graves disease. The CDR3 is 18 residues long. V lost 4 bases, J lost 0 bases, and 8 bases stayed unmatched. Germline CDR1 ENHRY, CDR2 SYGVKD. Time point described: newly diagnosed GD, antithyroid drugs for less than 3 months. Scientists built the TCR library using RNA that was extracted from PBMCs.

This sample was shared with a second study, whose subject was T cells in Graves' hyperthyroidism and ophthalmopathy. From that report: Hyperthyroidism, newly diagnosed and lasting under 2 months, affected patients aged 18 to 65. In the blood, most expanded thyroid clonotypes above 0.001 appeared as well. Ophthalmopathy got predicted by the model a median roughly 6.1 months before its onset.

The chain links TRBV10-3 to TRBJ2-6; 8 bases align to TRBD1. The sequence derives from a young woman with Graves disease. This specimen consisted of peripheral blood mononuclear cells (PBMCs), obtained at new diagnosis, from a patient treated with antithyroid drugs. The CDR3: CAISVVGQVDSGANVLTF. In DNA, the CDR3 is TGTGCCATCAGTGTGGTGGGACAGGTAGACTCTGGGGCCAACGTCCTGACTTTC.